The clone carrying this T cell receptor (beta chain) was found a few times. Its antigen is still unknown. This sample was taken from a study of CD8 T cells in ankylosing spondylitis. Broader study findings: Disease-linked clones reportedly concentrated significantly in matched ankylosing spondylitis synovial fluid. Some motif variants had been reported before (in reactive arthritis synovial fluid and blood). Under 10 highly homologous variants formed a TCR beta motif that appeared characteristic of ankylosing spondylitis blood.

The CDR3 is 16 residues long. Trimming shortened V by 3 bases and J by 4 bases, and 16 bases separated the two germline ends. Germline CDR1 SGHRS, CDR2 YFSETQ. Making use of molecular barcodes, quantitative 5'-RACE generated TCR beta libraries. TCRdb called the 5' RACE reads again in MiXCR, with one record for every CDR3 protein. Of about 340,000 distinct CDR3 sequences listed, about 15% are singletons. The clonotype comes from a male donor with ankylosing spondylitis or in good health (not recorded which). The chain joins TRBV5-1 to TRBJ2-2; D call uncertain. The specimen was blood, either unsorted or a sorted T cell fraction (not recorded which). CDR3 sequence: CASSSRSGETTGELFF. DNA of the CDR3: TGCGCCAGCAGCTCCCGCTCAGGAGAAACCACCGGGGAGCTGTTTTTT.